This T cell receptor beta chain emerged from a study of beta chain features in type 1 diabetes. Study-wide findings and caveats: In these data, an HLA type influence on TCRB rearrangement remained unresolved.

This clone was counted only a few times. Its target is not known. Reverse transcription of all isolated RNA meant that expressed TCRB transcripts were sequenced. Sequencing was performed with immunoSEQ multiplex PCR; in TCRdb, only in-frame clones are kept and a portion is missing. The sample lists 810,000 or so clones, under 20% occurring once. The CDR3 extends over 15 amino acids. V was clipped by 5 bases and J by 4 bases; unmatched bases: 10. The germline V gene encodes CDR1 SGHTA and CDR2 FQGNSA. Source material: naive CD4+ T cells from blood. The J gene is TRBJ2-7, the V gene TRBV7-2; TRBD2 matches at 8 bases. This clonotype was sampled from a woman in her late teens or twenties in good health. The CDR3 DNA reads TGTGCCAGCAGCCCCGGGAGCGGGAGTTGGTACGAGCAGTACTTC. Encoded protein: CASSPGSGSWYEQYF.